This is a list of T cell receptor beta chains from one sample in a study of T cells in localized non-small cell lung cancer. TCRdb's table, derived via immunoSEQ multiplex PCR, lists solely in-frame clones and lacks some. The data contain about 26,000 clones, 75% to 90% of them singletons. The sample in question was peripheral blood, obtained before any cancer treatment. These receptors originate from an older female donor with stage II squamous cell lung carcinoma. The CDR3 runs from the conserved cysteine through the conserved F or W. D genes are given only for firm matches.

v_call: TRBV27
d_call: NA
j_call: TRBJ2-5
cdr3_aa: CASSFSHQETQYF

v_call: TRBV5-1
d_call: NA
j_call: TRBJ2-3
cdr3_aa: CASRWDIEQDTQYF

v_call: TRBV7-2
d_call: NA
j_call: TRBJ2-1
cdr3_aa: CASSSGGNEQFF

v_call: TRBV5-4
d_call: NA
j_call: TRBJ2-7
cdr3_aa: CASSPLGELNEQYF

v_call: TRBV30
d_call: NA
j_call: TRBJ2-4
cdr3_aa: CAWRGTFRNIQYF

v_call: TRBV27
d_call: TRBD1
j_call: TRBJ1-1
cdr3_aa: CASMQTGGGKAFF

v_call: TRBV30
d_call: TRBD1
j_call: TRBJ2-5
cdr3_aa: CAWNRGAQETQYF

v_call: TRBV7-9
d_call: TRBD1
j_call: TRBJ1-1
cdr3_aa: CASSLGVGQGINTEAFF

v_call: TRBV1
d_call: NA
j_call: TRBJ2-6
cdr3_aa: CTSSKNRANVLTF

v_call: TRBV2
d_call: NA
j_call: TRBJ1-5
cdr3_aa: CASTSSGANQPQHF

v_call: TRBV5-1
d_call: NA
j_call: TRBJ1-2
cdr3_aa: CASSFRGVSGYTF

v_call: TRBV7-8
d_call: NA
j_call: TRBJ1-1
cdr3_aa: CASSLGRDKAFF

v_call: TRBV18
d_call: NA
j_call: TRBJ1-4
cdr3_aa: CASSPPSGNEKLFF

v_call: TRBV7-9
d_call: NA
j_call: TRBJ1-1
cdr3_aa: CASSLAGEAFF

v_call: TRBV18
d_call: TRBD2
j_call: TRBJ2-7
cdr3_aa: CASSQGLAGTGGEQYF

v_call: TRBV5-1
d_call: TRBD2
j_call: TRBJ2-3
cdr3_aa: CASSTGLARFSDTQYF

v_call: TRBV6-5
d_call: TRBD1
j_call: TRBJ2-4
cdr3_aa: CASSYSQGENIQYF

v_call: TRBV19
d_call: TRBD2
j_call: TRBJ2-5
cdr3_aa: CASSISGEGALQETQYF

v_call: TRBV7-2
d_call: NA
j_call: TRBJ2-5
cdr3_aa: CASSLGEEETQYF

v_call: TRBV29-1
d_call: NA
j_call: TRBJ1-1
cdr3_aa: CSPTSPGTEAFF

v_call: TRBV28
d_call: TRBD1
j_call: TRBJ2-5
cdr3_aa: CASSKDRGQTQYF

v_call: TRBV20-1
d_call: NA
j_call: TRBJ1-1
cdr3_aa: CRGNTEAFF

v_call: TRBV7-2
d_call: TRBD2
j_call: TRBJ2-6
cdr3_aa: CASSLQASGSTGANVLTF